Detailed here is one TCR beta chain. This record belongs to a study of PD-L1 blockade in urothelial cancer. Study overall: Researchers found blood samples held a median of roughly 140,000 T cells.

V was clipped by 5 bases and J by 4 bases, with 18 bases between them. The CDR3 is made up of 15 amino acids. The germline V gene has CDR1 SEHNR and CDR2 FQNEAQ (reference sequence). Clones were sequenced by immunoSEQ multiplex PCR, and TCRdb holds only the in-frame ones, with some missing. The sample has about 86,000 clones; more than 70% are singletons. Time point noted: pretreatment peripheral blood. This sequence originates from a man aged 60-69 years with urothelial cancer. The J gene is TRBJ2-7, the V gene TRBV7-9, with D maybe TRBD1 (7 bases). The sample was PBMCs, taken around atezolizumab (anti-PD-L1) treatment. The CDR3 DNA is TGTGCCAGCAGCCAGGGGGGAGTCGAGTCTTACGAGCAGTACTTC. Residues: CASSQGGVESYEQYF.